This TCR beta chain emerged from a study of blood T cell repertoires in COVID-19. Whole-study context: The United States, Italy and Spain supplied acute and convalescent COVID-19 samples. The cDNA or gDNA used as material had been derived from T cells, B-cell-depleted T cells, or PBMCs.

In the source study's methods: Quantification of nucleated cells was approximated via reference gene primer amplification. Some clones are missing from TCRdb's copy, which holds only in-frame ones; the method was immunoSEQ multiplex PCR. That table supplies the V and J calls and clone size; D and trimming were determined from the DNA. Here the sample spans a few hundred thousand clones, 90% being singletons. Trimming at V came to 0 bases and at J to 6 bases, leaving 12 bases not matched to a gene. Germline V gene lookup returns CDR1 SGHRS and CDR2 YFSETQ. The CDR3 spans 17 residues. Seattle's enrolled individuals joined amid active infection and were then monitored longitudinally.

The V call is TRBV5-1, the J call TRBJ2-1; 7 nucleotides align to TRBD1. Sequencing was performed on peripheral blood. This sequence was found in a woman aged 40 to 55 with COVID-19, enrolled during active disease. CDR3 in amino acids: CASSLAMWTGSGNEQFF. The CDR3 nucleotides read TGCGCCAGCAGCTTGGCCATGTGGACAGGCTCAGGCAATGAGCAGTTCTTC.